These 31 T cell receptor beta chains were sequenced from one sample in a study of T cells in localized non-small cell lung cancer. Only in-frame clones appear in the TCRdb table, and some are missing; sequencing was by immunoSEQ multiplex PCR. The table has 30,000 to 50,000 clones, roughly 83% seen once. Sequences were derived from PBMCs, sampled before any cancer treatment. Every receptor here comes from a woman aged 40 to 75 with stage II squamous cell lung carcinoma.

The rearrangement links TRBV14 to TRBJ1-5; D is unresolved. The CDR3 has 18 amino acids. Trimming shortened V by 0 bases and J by 1 base, and 16 bases separated the two germline ends. Germline V gene sequence: CDR1 SGHDN, CDR2 FVKESK. Written as DNA, the CDR3 is TGTGCCAGCAGCCAAGATAGGGTTTGGCAGGCGAGCAATCAGCCCCAGCATTTT. This gives the protein CASSQDRVWQASNQPQHF.

The V and J genes are TRBV29-1 and TRBJ1-1; possible D gene TRBD1, 6 bases. Per germline, CDR1 SQVTM and CDR2 ANQGSEA. The germline V and J ends were trimmed by 7 bases and 6 bases, with 24 bases remaining between them. CDR3 length equals 15 residues. CDR3 residues: CSAQPVGRGGPEAFF. The CDR3 DNA follows: TGCAGCGCTCAACCCGTCGGTAGGGGGGGCCCTGAAGCTTTCTTT.

This chain links TRBV2 with TRBJ1-3, with D maybe TRBD1 (5 bases). Trimming shortened V by 6 bases and J by 2 bases, and 14 bases separated the two germline ends. The CDR3 contains 15 residues. The germline CDR1 and CDR2 sequences are SNHLY and FYNNEI. The CDR3 nucleotides read TGTGCCAGCAGCCTCGTCCTAGGGGCTGGAAACACCATATATTTT. Its translation: CASSLVLGAGNTIYF.

The chain uses TRBV7-8 and TRBJ1-3; D gene unclear. V shed 1 base and J shed 0 bases, with 10 bases lying between them. This CDR3 is built from 16 residues. Germline V CDR1 and CDR2: SGHVS, FQNEAQ. The CDR3 DNA sequence: TGTGCCAGCAGCTTAGTCGGCCTCGCCTCTGGAAACACCATATATTTT. Translated, it gives CASSLVGLASGNTIYF.

This clone has only one observation. The chain combines TRBV6-1 with TRBJ1-3; no definite D call. The V gene's germline CDR1 is MNHNS and CDR2 SASEGT. V was clipped by 4 bases and J by 1 base, with 11 bases between them. CDR3 length equals 15 residues. This chain's CDR3 is CASSGKGRSGNTIYF. DNA of the CDR3: TGTGCCAGCAGTGGTAAAGGGCGATCTGGAAACACCATATATTTT.

The rearrangement links TRBV28 to TRBJ1-2; TRBD1 matches at 10 bases. The V gene's germline CDR1 is MDHEN and CDR2 SYDVKM. V was clipped by 6 bases and J by 7 bases; unmatched bases: 11. The CDR3 extends over 15 amino acids. CDR3 loop: CASRRPGQGSPGYTF. CDR3 nucleotide sequence: TGTGCCAGCAGGCGACCGGGACAGGGGTCGCCTGGCTACACCTTC.

The chain has TRBV10-1 and TRBJ2-5, with 7 bases fitting TRBD2. The junction had 3 bases not matched to a gene; V was cut back by 8 bases and J by 3 bases. Germline loops: CDR1 WNHNN, CDR2 SYGVQD (reference sequence). The CDR3 extends over 12 amino acids. Written as DNA, the CDR3 is TGCGCCAGCGGAGCGGGGAAAGAGACCCAGTACTTC. Its translation is CASGAGKETQYF.

The rearrangement links TRBV6-5 to TRBJ1-4; D is perhaps TRBD1 (6 bases). The CDR3 length is 14 residues. The V end was cut by 8 bases, the J end by 6 bases, with 16 bases between. The germline V gene encodes CDR1 MNHEY and CDR2 SVGAGI. DNA for the CDR3: TGTGCCAGCGGCCTGACAGGATGGGATGAAAAACTGTTTTTT. This gives the protein CASGLTGWDEKLFF.

Here the CDR3 DNA reads TGCGCCAGCAGCTACTTATCAAACACCGGGGAGCTGTTTTTT. Its protein is CASSYLSNTGELFF. The chain uses TRBV4-3 and TRBJ2-2, with no clear D. The CDR3 runs 14 residues. V was trimmed by 5 bases and J by 2 bases, leaving 9 bases between them. CDR1 LGHNA and CDR2 YSLEER come from the germline V gene.

Here the CDR3 DNA reads TGTGCCAGCAGCCAAGATGTACCATCTGGGGCCAACGTCCTGACTTTC. Its protein is CASSQDVPSGANVLTF. This chain joins TRBV4-2 and TRBJ2-6, with D hard to call. The CDR3 is 16 amino acids. Germline lookup yields CDR1 LGHNA and CDR2 YNFKEQ. Trimming pared 0 bases from V and 1 base from J, leaving 7 bases between.

The chain joins TRBV6-5 to TRBJ2-7; D is unresolved. Germline CDR1 and CDR2: MNHEY and SVGAGI. The CDR3 has 11 residues. Trimming removed 6 bases from V and 6 bases from J, with 9 bases in between. CDR3 in amino acids: CASRSSGEQYF. CDR3 in DNA: TGTGCCAGCAGATCCTCCGGCGAGCAGTACTTC.

The V gene is TRBV18, the J gene TRBJ2-5; D gene ambiguous. The CDR3 length is 12 residues. V lost 3 bases, J lost 0 bases, and 2 bases lay in between. Germline V gene data show CDR1 as KGHSH and CDR2 as LQKENI. The DNA of the CDR3 is TGTGCCAGCTCACCGTACCAAGAGACCCAGTACTTC. As protein: CASSPYQETQYF.

The J gene is TRBJ1-6, the V gene TRBV19; the match to TRBD1 covers 8 bases. The germline V gene encodes CDR1 LNHDA and CDR2 SQIVND (reference sequence). The V and J ends lost 6 bases and 10 bases, in that order; junction bases with no gene match: 8. The length of the CDR3 is 14 residues. The CDR3 region has the DNA TGTGCCAGTAGCCCCGGACAGGGATCCTCACCCCTCCACTTT. This codes for CASSPGQGSSPLHF.

The chain uses TRBV4-1 and TRBJ2-2; 7 nucleotides align to TRBD2. Looked up from germline, CDR1 is MGHRA and CDR2 is YSYEKL. The CDR3 contains 14 residues. V was pared by 0 bases and J by 7 bases, with 2 bases of the junction left unmatched. The CDR3 region is CASSQDSGGGELFF. The CDR3, as DNA: TGCGCCAGCAGCCAAGATTCGGGAGGCGGGGAGCTGTTTTTT.

The chain recombines TRBV11-1 with TRBJ1-1; tentative D call: TRBD1 (5 bases). The germline V and J ends were trimmed by 2 bases and 4 bases, with 14 bases remaining between them. This CDR3 spans 15 amino acids. The germline CDR1 and CDR2 sequences are SGHAT and FQDESV (reference sequence). The CDR3 DNA reads as TGTGCCAGCAGCTTAAACTTGGCGGGGGGCACTGAAGCTTTCTTT. Translation gives CASSLNLAGGTEAFF.

The chain recombines TRBV7-8 with TRBJ1-1, with TRBD1 matching 8 bases. Germline loops: CDR1 SGHVS, CDR2 FQNEAQ. There are 13 residues in the CDR3. J gave up 13 bases and V 3 bases, and 10 bases lay outside the gene matches. The CDR3 bases are TGTGCCAGCAGCTTCGGACAGGGTGGCATAATTTTCTTT. Amino acids: CASSFGQGGIIFF.

The chain carries TRBV4-3 and TRBJ2-1; 13 positions agree with TRBD2. Germline-derived CDR1 and CDR2 are LGHNA and YSLEER. The J segment lost 0 bases and the V segment lost 1 base, leaving 12 bases of the junction unmatched. This CDR3 contains 21 residues. The CDR3 coding sequence is TGCGCCAGCAGCCAAGTACTAGTGGGACTAGCGGGGTCGAGCTCCTACAATGAGCAGTTCTTC. Its protein product is CASSQVLVGLAGSSSYNEQFF.

The J gene is TRBJ1-1, the V gene TRBV5-4, with D possibly matching TRBD1 (6 bases). Germline CDR1 SGHNT, CDR2 YYREEE (reference sequence). The length of the CDR3 is 15 residues. V shed 3 bases and J shed 3 bases, with 15 bases lying between them. The CDR3 region is CASSSKGGPDTEAFF. In DNA form, the CDR3 reads TGTGCCAGCAGCTCAAAAGGGGGTCCTGACACTGAAGCTTTCTTT.

The chain links TRBV2 to TRBJ2-3; 7 bases are a match to TRBD2. Unmatched junction bases numbered 4, after V lost 7 bases and J lost 0 bases. The CDR3 is made up of 14 amino acids. Germline V gives CDR1 SNHLY, CDR2 FYNNEI. This CDR3 is CASKAGSSTDTQYF. In DNA form, the CDR3 reads TGTGCCAGCAAAGCGGGATCTAGCACAGATACGCAGTATTTT.

J is TRBJ2-5 and V is TRBV18, with 8 positions matching TRBD1. The CDR3 totals 16 residues. The V and J ends lost 0 bases and 4 bases, in that order; junction bases with no gene match: 7. Germline V gene lookup returns CDR1 KGHSH and CDR2 LQKENI. CDR3 nucleotides: TGTGCCAGCTCACCACCTGGGCAGGGGACAGGAGAGACCCAGTACTTC. Amino acids: CASSPPGQGTGETQYF.

V and J are TRBV5-1 and TRBJ1-5; D is possibly TRBD1 (5 bases). This CDR3 has 14 residues. Germline-derived CDR1 and CDR2 are SGHRS and YFSETQ. Trimming shortened V by 2 bases and J by 3 bases, and 9 bases separated the two germline ends. CDR3 nucleotides: TGCGCCAGCAGCTTTGACAGCCTCAATCAGCCCCAGCATTTT. Protein product: CASSFDSLNQPQHF.

The table lists this clone with a few counts. The chain joins TRBV18 to TRBJ1-6; 9 positions agree with TRBD1. Per the germline V gene, CDR1 is KGHSH and CDR2 is LQKENI. Trimming removed 6 bases from V and 7 bases from J; junction bases left unmatched: 4. The CDR3 covers 14 residues. CDR3 protein: CASSLGQGNSPLHF. In DNA form, the CDR3 reads TGTGCCAGCTCCCTGGGACAGGGAAATTCACCCCTCCACTTT.

J is TRBJ2-3 and V is TRBV28, with D perhaps TRBD1 or TRBD2 (5 bases each). The V end was cut by 3 bases, the J end by 0 bases, with 19 bases between. The CDR3 totals 18 residues. The germline V gene encodes CDR1 MDHEN and CDR2 SYDVKM. For the CDR3, the DNA is TGTGCCAGCAGTTTGGTACCGGGACGACCAACAAGCACAGATACGCAGTATTTT. Translating gives CASSLVPGRPTSTDTQYF.

The chain carries TRBV11-2 and TRBJ2-1; D is perhaps TRBD1 or TRBD2 (5 bases each). V was trimmed by 3 bases and J by 5 bases, leaving 8 bases between them. The CDR3 has 13 amino acids. CDR1 SGHAT and CDR2 FQNNGV come from the germline V gene. The CDR3 is CASSFWGNNEQFF. CDR3 coding DNA: TGTGCCAGCAGCTTTTGGGGGAACAATGAGCAGTTCTTC.

The chain combines TRBV6-5 with TRBJ1-6; D is uncertain. Per germline, CDR1 MNHEY and CDR2 SVGAGI. V lost 0 bases, J lost 10 bases, and 13 bases lay in between. The CDR3 length is 15 residues. CDR3 amino acids: CASSYSRAVGSPLHF. The CDR3 DNA follows: TGTGCCAGCAGTTACTCGCGAGCAGTAGGATCACCCCTCCACTTT.

The gene calls are TRBV6-5 and TRBJ1-1; maybe TRBD1 (5 bases). V dropped 2 bases and J dropped 4 bases, with 8 bases sitting between them. The germline CDR1 and CDR2 sequences are MNHEY and SVGAGI. The CDR3 is 13 amino acids. CDR3 residues: CASSYGTLTEAFF. CDR3 DNA: TGTGCCAGCAGTTACGGGACTCTCACTGAAGCTTTCTTT.

This chain uses TRBV7-2 with TRBJ2-5; TRBD2 might be the D (5 bases). The CDR3 sequence is 14 residues long. With 1 base removed from V and 7 bases from J, the gap between germline ends came to 13 bases. The germline gives CDR1 SGHTA, CDR2 FQGNSA. The CDR3 is CASSLGASHGTQYF. As DNA, the CDR3 is TGTGCCAGCAGCTTAGGCGCTAGCCACGGGACCCAGTACTTC. Filled out from reference TRBV7-2 and TRBJ2-5, the complete variable domain reads GAGVSQSPSNKVTEKGKDVELRCDPISGHTALYWYRQSLGQGLEFLIYFQGNSAPDKSGLPSDRFSAERTGGSVSTLTIQRTQQEDSAVYLCASSLGASHGTQYFGPGTRLLVL.

The rearrangement links TRBV5-1 to TRBJ2-2; D is perhaps TRBD1 or TRBD2 (5 bases each). Looked up from germline, CDR1 is SGHRS and CDR2 is YFSETQ. With 4 bases removed from V and 7 bases from J, the gap between germline ends came to 14 bases. CDR3 size: 14 residues. The DNA of the CDR3 is TGCGCCAGCAGCGAGGGGCTAGCCGGCGGGGAGCTGTTTTTT. Translated, it gives CASSEGLAGGELFF.

The chain is built from TRBV19 and TRBJ1-4, with TRBD1 matching 8 bases. The CDR3 extends over 16 amino acids. J gave up 5 bases and V 6 bases, and 11 bases lay outside the gene matches. Germline CDR1 LNHDA, CDR2 SQIVND (reference sequence). The CDR3 spells CASSHPGDRLNEKLFF. For the CDR3, the DNA is TGTGCCAGTAGCCATCCTGGGGACAGGTTAAATGAAAAACTGTTTTTT.

The chain is built from TRBV23-1 and TRBJ1-5; D is unresolved. TRBV23-1 counts as an open reading frame of uncertain function. The CDR3 is 12 amino acids. The CDR3 sequence is CVRTTPNQPQHF. The CDR3 bases are TGCGTCAGAACGACGCCCAATCAGCCCCAGCATTTT.

V usage is TRBV6-5 and J usage is TRBJ1-1; 7 bases map to TRBD1. J lost 4 bases, V lost 4 bases, and 9 bases had no gene match. The germline gives CDR1 MNHEY, CDR2 SVGAGI. The length of the CDR3 is 15 residues. Written as DNA, the CDR3 is TGTGCCAGCAGTTCGACAGGGCTGGGGTTCACTGAAGCTTTCTTT. As protein: CASSSTGLGFTEAFF.